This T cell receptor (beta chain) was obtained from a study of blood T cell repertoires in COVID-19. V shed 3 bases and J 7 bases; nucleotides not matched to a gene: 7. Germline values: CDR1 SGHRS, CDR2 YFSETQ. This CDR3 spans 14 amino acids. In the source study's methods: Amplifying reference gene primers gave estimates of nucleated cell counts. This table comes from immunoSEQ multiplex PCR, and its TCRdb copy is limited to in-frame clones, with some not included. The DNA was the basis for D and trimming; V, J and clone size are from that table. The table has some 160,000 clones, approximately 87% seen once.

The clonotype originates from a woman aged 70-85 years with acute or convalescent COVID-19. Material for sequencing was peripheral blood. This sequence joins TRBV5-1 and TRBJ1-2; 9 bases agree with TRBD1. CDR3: CASSSDRGLVGYTF. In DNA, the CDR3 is TGCGCCAGCAGCTCGGACAGGGGCTTGGTTGGCTACACCTTC.